This TCR beta chain was documented in a study of OX40 agonist ivuxolimab in advanced cancers. Clones were sequenced by immunoSEQ multiplex PCR, and TCRdb holds only the in-frame ones, with some missing. This table has 55,000 to 75,000 clones, around four fifths appearing once. Notes on this clone: The antigen is undetermined.

The V end lost 4 bases, the J end lost 12 bases, and 17 bases lay between the germline ends. Germline V gene lookup returns CDR1 SGDLS and CDR2 YYNGEE. The CDR3 runs 13 residues. Study results and caveats: Low normalized T-cell clonal expansion was additionally recorded for some nonresponders.

The V and J genes are TRBV9 and TRBJ2-1; D possibly matches TRBD1 or TRBD2 (5 bases each). Material: CD4+ or CD8+ T cells sorted from blood, obtained in a trial of the OX40 agonist ivuxolimab. The TCR originated in an adult with an advanced solid tumor such as melanoma, head and neck, liver or kidney cancer. The chain's CDR3 is CASSQDKGDVQFF. CDR3 bases: TGTGCCAGCAGCCAAGATAAAGGGGACGTGCAGTTCTTC.